Each of the 4 T cell receptor beta chains below was sequenced from the same sample in a study of blood T cell repertoires in COVID-19. The method was immunoSEQ multiplex PCR; TCRdb's version includes in-frame clones alone and lacks a portion of them. Of roughly 200,000 clones in the sample, 65% to 85% were seen once. The sequencing input was peripheral blood. The receptor set was obtained from a woman aged 80 or over with acute or convalescent COVID-19.

The chain combines TRBV9 with TRBJ2-1, with 7 positions matching TRBD2. CDR3 length: 14 residues. The germline V gene encodes CDR1 SGDLS and CDR2 YYNGEE. V was pared by 9 bases and J by 9 bases, with 15 bases of the junction left unmatched. This CDR3 is CATTRGSGEGEQFF. Written as DNA, the CDR3 is TGTGCCACCACACGGGGATCGGGGGAGGGTGAGCAGTTCTTC.

The J gene is TRBJ2-7, the V gene TRBV7-9; weak D call: TRBD1 (5 bases). From germline, CDR1 is SEHNR and CDR2 FQNEAQ (reference sequence). The CDR3 is 12 residues long. The ends were cut back, 6 bases at V and 0 bases at J, with 6 bases in the middle. This CDR3 reads CASRGPSYEQYF. The CDR3 DNA reads TGTGCCAGCAGGGGGCCCTCCTACGAGCAGTACTTC.

The chain links TRBV18 to TRBJ1-6, with 9 positions matching TRBD1. V lost 5 bases and J lost 8; bases outside the gene matches: 4. The germline V gene encodes CDR1 KGHSH and CDR2 LQKENI. CDR3 length equals 14 residues. The CDR3 is CASSIRDRDSPLHF. The CDR3 DNA is TGTGCCAGCTCAATTAGGGACAGGGATTCACCCCTCCACTTT.

The chain recombines TRBV7-7 with TRBJ2-5, with D possibly matching TRBD1 (7 bases). The ends were cut back, 6 bases at V and 2 bases at J, with 25 bases in the middle. This CDR3 has 18 residues. Germline values: CDR1 SSHAT, CDR2 FNYEAQ (reference sequence). In nucleotides, the CDR3 is TGTGCCAGCAGTTGGGGTCTCCCAGGGGGGATAAGACAAGAGACCCAGTACTTC. This encodes CASSWGLPGGIRQETQYF.